This TCR beta chain was captured in a study of blood T cell repertoires in COVID-19. Study context: From T cells, B-cell-depleted T cells, or PBMCs came the material, which was cDNA or gDNA.

Source study methods: Using reference gene primer amplification, nucleated cell counts were estimated. TCRdb's table, derived via immunoSEQ multiplex PCR, lists solely in-frame clones and lacks some. V, J and clone size are taken as reported in that table, and D and trimming were inferred from the DNA itself. This table has around 200,000 clones, 80% to 90% appearing once. In terms of age and location, participants ranged from about 18 to 90 years and lived in about two dozen US areas. No more than 2 weeks before study entry, exposed participants had met a case of COVID-19. This clone turned up a few times. The sample taken for sequencing was PBMCs or T cells enriched from blood (not recorded which). The clonotype comes from a woman in her thirties who had been exposed to COVID-19.

CDR3 sequence: CASSHEARTGPNYGYTF. The DNA of the CDR3 is TGCGCCAGCAGCCATGAGGCGAGGACAGGACCTAACTATGGCTACACCTTC. This chain joins TRBV4-1 and TRBJ1-2; TRBD1 aligns across 7 bases. CDR3 length: 17 amino acids. Germline V gene data show CDR1 as MGHRA and CDR2 as YSYEKL. With 3 bases clipped from V and 0 bases from J, the junction kept 10 bases outside the gene matches.